This TCR beta chain is drawn from a study of siplizumab effects on memory and regulatory T cells. Study results and caveats: A minor share of alloreactive clones matched unstimulated subsets. It was not possible to assign a naive or memory phenotype to roughly 80-96% of proliferating CD4+ or CD8+ clones. Naive T cell populations appeared to exhibit greater diversity than memory cells and appeared to be major alloresponse contributors.

Around 10^5 TCR templates per sample were sequenced. The repertoire was sequenced with immunoSEQ multiplex PCR; TCRdb's copy has only in-frame clones and lacks some. Among roughly 80,000 clones listed, approximately 86% were seen once. Deletions cut 5 bases from V and 7 bases from J, with 15 bases between. Germline CDR1 is LNHDA and CDR2 is SQIVND (reference sequence). The CDR3 has 15 residues. About this clone: What it binds is unknown.

The sequence derives from a human donor in good health. The sequencing sample was made of Tregs sorted from blood. The V gene is TRBV19, the J gene TRBJ1-6; TRBD1 might be the D (5 bases). This CDR3 is CASSSTGTGNSPLHF. CDR3 in DNA: TGTGCCAGTAGTTCAACCGGGACGGGGAATTCACCCCTCCACTTT.